This TCR beta chain was identified in a study of tissue T cells after allogeneic stem cell transplantation. General study findings and limits: Within patients, tissue anatomy strongly shaped TCR repertoire composition.

V was clipped by 2 bases and J by 2 bases; unmatched bases: 7. The germline CDR1 and CDR2 sequences are FNHDT and SITEND (reference sequence). The CDR3 is 16 residues long. A word on this clone: Antigen: not known. Gene names and germline refer to mouse. Coverage ceases 1 residue before the CDR3 finishes, and the germline J gene fills in the end.

TCRdb keeps only in-frame clones here, not all; method: immunoSEQ multiplex PCR. The sample lists fewer than 7,500 clones; 45% to 65% were seen once. The time point is: mouse harvest day 7 after allogeneic transplant. Mouse grafts combined 10^7 T-cell-depleted bone marrow cells with 10^6 splenic CD5+ T cells. The receptor comes from a female BALB/c mouse given C57BL/6 T cells with graft-versus-host disease after an allogeneic hematopoietic cell transplant. This rearrangement joins TRBV19 to TRBJ2-5; 8 bases fit TRBD2. Material for sequencing was gut tissue. CDR3 DNA, as far as it was read: TGTGCCAGCAGTATGTGGGGGGGGCGCGCCCAAGACACCCAGTAC. Its protein is CASSMWGGRAQDTQY. In full, the CDR3 reads CASSMWGGRAQDTQYF.